The 23 T cell receptor beta chains listed next were all sequenced from one sample in a study of blood T cell repertoires in COVID-19. Method: immunoSEQ multiplex PCR; TCRdb's copy keeps in-frame clones and lacks some. The sample shows about 190,000 clones, roughly 78% of them seen only once. Sequencing input: peripheral blood. The receptors stem from a woman of 80 years or more with active or convalescent COVID-19.

The gene calls are TRBV2 and TRBJ1-2; 10 nucleotides line up with TRBD1. The junction had 5 bases not matched to a gene; V was cut back by 5 bases and J by 8 bases. CDR1 is SNHLY and CDR2 is FYNNEI in the germline V gene. The CDR3 loop spans 13 amino acids. The CDR3 coding sequence is TGTGCCAGCAGTTGGGGACAGGGGTACGGCTACACCTTC. Translating it yields CASSWGQGYGYTF.

CDR3: CATTQPTNEKLFF. In DNA form, the CDR3 reads TGCGCCACCACACAGCCAACTAATGAAAAACTGTTTTTT. This sequence joins TRBV10-2 and TRBJ1-4; no definite D call. CDR1 is WSHSY, CDR2 SAAADI, per germline. The V gene lost 10 bases and the J gene lost 0 bases, with 9 bases spanning the gap. CDR3 length: 13 residues.

The chain joins TRBV7-9 to TRBJ2-2; no definite D call. Trimming cost V 3 bases and J 4 bases, with 3 bases left between them. Germline loops: CDR1 SEHNR, CDR2 FQNEAQ (reference sequence). The CDR3 has 12 amino acids. CDR3 in DNA: TGTGCCAGCAGCTTGAGCACCGGGGAGCTGTTTTTT. This encodes CASSLSTGELFF.

The J gene is TRBJ2-7, the V gene TRBV7-9; D is ambiguous. The CDR3 is 12 residues long. V lost 3 bases and J lost 4, with 7 bases in between. Germline CDR1 is SEHNR and CDR2 is FQNEAQ (reference sequence). The CDR3 loop reads CASSFGSYEQYF. The CDR3, as DNA: TGTGCCAGCAGCTTTGGCAGTTACGAGCAGTACTTC.

This chain connects TRBV7-2 to TRBJ2-5; the match to TRBD2 covers 8 bases. CDR1 SGHTA and CDR2 FQGNSA come from the germline V gene. J was trimmed by 2 bases and V by 6 bases; bases with no gene match: 11. CDR3 length: 16 amino acids. The CDR3: CASRPPGGARQETQYF. CDR3 nucleotides: TGTGCCAGCAGACCCCCCGGGGGGGCCCGGCAAGAGACCCAGTACTTC.

The V and J genes are TRBV28 and TRBJ2-1, with D unclear. CDR1 and CDR2 (germline): MDHEN, SYDVKM. The V end lost 4 bases, the J end lost 9 bases, and 13 bases lay between the germline ends. This CDR3 has 13 amino acids. The CDR3 DNA follows: TGTGCCAGCAGTTACCCGGGTGTACCTGAGCAGTTCTTC. This sequence encodes CASSYPGVPEQFF. Full variable domain (missing parts from reference TRBV28 and TRBJ2-1): DVKVTQSSRYLVKRTGEKVFLECVQDMDHENMFWYRQDPGLGLRLIYFSYDVKMKEKGDIPEGYSVSREKKERFSLILESASTNQTSMYLCASSYPGVPEQFFGPGTRLTVL.

V is TRBV6-4 and J is TRBJ2-3, with D tentatively TRBD1 (5 bases). This CDR3 is built from 14 residues. With 8 bases removed from V and 5 bases from J, the gap between germline ends came to 17 bases. Germline CDR1 is MRHNA and CDR2 is SNTAGT. The DNA of the CDR3 is TGTGCCAGCGCATCCACAGGTCTCGGAGATACGCAGTATTTT. As protein: CASASTGLGDTQYF.

This sequence joins TRBV28 and TRBJ2-2; possible D gene TRBD1, 6 bases. The CDR3 loop spans 15 amino acids. Trimming left V 5 bases short and J 2 bases short, with 12 bases between. The germline gives CDR1 MDHEN, CDR2 SYDVKM. The CDR3 coding sequence is TGTGCCAGCAGTCCCGGACAGATTAACACCGGGGAGCTGTTTTTT. This translates into CASSPGQINTGELFF.

The chain uses TRBV28 and TRBJ1-6; D call uncertain. This CDR3 comprises 14 residues. The V end was cut by 6 bases, the J end by 9 bases, with 15 bases between. CDR1 and CDR2 from the germline V gene are MDHEN and SYDVKM. This chain's CDR3 is CASSPVVSGSPLHF. The CDR3 DNA follows: TGTGCCAGCAGCCCTGTAGTGAGTGGTTCACCCCTCCACTTT.

The V and J genes are TRBV5-1 and TRBJ2-5, with 13 bases aligning to TRBD2. Germline V gene lookup returns CDR1 SGHRS and CDR2 YFSETQ. This CDR3 has 15 residues. Germline trimming cut 4 bases from V and 0 bases from J; bases unmatched to any gene: 0. The chain's CDR3 is CASSTSGGDQETQYF. The CDR3 DNA sequence: TGCGCCAGCAGCACTAGCGGGGGGGACCAAGAGACCCAGTACTTC.

This chain uses TRBV7-2 with TRBJ2-3, with TRBD1 identical over 11 bases. Germline V gene sequence: CDR1 SGHTA, CDR2 FQGNSA. The CDR3 covers 15 residues. The trim removed 5 bases at V and 6 bases at J, leaving 7 bases unmatched. This CDR3 is CASSVGTGGGDTQYF. CDR3 sequence (DNA): TGTGCCAGCAGCGTGGGGACAGGGGGTGGGGATACGCAGTATTTT. Complete variable domain (other parts from reference TRBV7-2 and TRBJ2-3): GAGVSQSPSNKVTEKGKDVELRCDPISGHTALYWYRQSLGQGLEFLIYFQGNSAPDKSGLPSDRFSAERTGGSVSTLTIQRTQQEDSAVYLCASSVGTGGGDTQYFGPGTRLTVL.

The V gene is TRBV2, the J gene TRBJ1-4; maybe TRBD1 (6 bases). This CDR3 is 14 amino acids long. The V gene lost 7 bases and the J gene lost 6 bases, with 15 bases spanning the gap. In germline, CDR1 is SNHLY, CDR2 FYNNEI. CDR3: CASNREGEDEKLFF. In DNA form, the CDR3 reads TGTGCCAGCAATAGGGAGGGGGAGGATGAAAAACTGTTTTTT.

In its sample, this clone was seen a few times. The V call is TRBV7-9, the J call TRBJ1-2, with D possibly being TRBD1 (6 bases). Germline assignment: CDR1 SEHNR and CDR2 FQNEAQ (reference sequence). Trimming stripped 5 bases from V and 4 bases from J, with 11 bases between. The CDR3 sequence is 13 residues long. The CDR3 nucleotides read TGTGCCAGCAGCGGTGGGACAACCTATGGCTACACCTTC. Translation: CASSGGTTYGYTF.

J is TRBJ1-1 and V is TRBV29-1, with 9 bases aligning to TRBD1. The V segment lost 4 bases and the J segment 1 base; nucleotides outside the gene matches: 1. The CDR3 is made up of 13 amino acids. Germline CDR1 is SQVTM and CDR2 is ANQGSEA. The chain's CDR3 is CSVVQGANTEAFF. The CDR3 DNA reads TGCAGCGTTGTACAGGGGGCGAACACTGAAGCTTTCTTT.

The gene calls are TRBV15 and TRBJ2-6, with TRBD1 identical over 7 bases. The CDR3 loop spans 17 amino acids. Germline loops: CDR1 LNHNV, CDR2 YYDKDF (reference sequence). Germline trimming cut 4 bases from V and 0 bases from J; bases unmatched to any gene: 6. The CDR3 is CATSKGQASSGANVLTF. The CDR3 DNA follows: TGTGCCACCAGCAAAGGACAGGCTAGCTCTGGGGCCAACGTCCTGACTTTC.

A note on this clone: The junction shows a germline mismatch at one end, possibly a read error. V and J are TRBV3-1 (or the pseudogene TRBV3-2) and TRBJ2-1; 14 nucleotides align to TRBD2. Germline V gives CDR1 LGHDT, CDR2 YNNKEL (reference sequence). This CDR3 has 16 residues. This CDR3 is CAGSQGTSGGYNEQFF. In DNA form, the CDR3 reads TGTGCCGGCAGCCAAGGGACTAGCGGGGGCTACAATGAGCAGTTCTTC.

This clone has just a few counts. This chain links TRBV14 with TRBJ1-1, with D tentatively TRBD1 (5 bases). Germline lookup yields CDR1 SGHDN and CDR2 FVKESK. This CDR3 contains 12 residues. V was clipped by 3 bases and J by 6 bases, with 8 bases between them. The DNA of the CDR3 is TGTGCCAGCAGCCACTGGGGCGCTGAAGCTTTCTTT. Residues: CASSHWGAEAFF.

The chain couples TRBV7-9 to TRBJ2-7; D call uncertain. V lost 4 bases, J lost 4 bases, and 14 bases lay in between. The length of the CDR3 is 14 residues. Germline V CDR1 and CDR2: SEHNR, FQNEAQ (reference sequence). The DNA of the CDR3 is TGTGCCAGCAGCTCCCCCCGTACCAGATACGAGCAGTACTTC. It specifies CASSSPRTRYEQYF.

V gene TRBV3-1 (or the pseudogene TRBV3-2) combines with J gene TRBJ2-7; 10 bases agree with TRBD1. CDR1 LGHDT and CDR2 YNNKEL come from the germline V gene (reference sequence). The CDR3 has 15 amino acids. The J segment lost 3 bases and the V segment lost 0 bases, leaving 2 bases of the junction unmatched. For the CDR3, the DNA is TGTGCCAGCAGCCAAGATCGGGACAGGGGCTACGAGCAGTACTTC. This translates into CASSQDRDRGYEQYF.

This clone was seen more than once but under ten times. The J gene is TRBJ2-7, the V gene TRBV28; 9 bases align to TRBD1. Germline V gene data show CDR1 as MDHEN and CDR2 as SYDVKM. This CDR3 is built from 15 residues. The ends lost 5 bases at V and 7 bases at J; junction bases unmatched: 12. The chain's CDR3 is CASSGTGTGHLEQYF. In nucleotides, the CDR3 is TGTGCCAGCAGTGGAACCGGGACAGGGCATTTAGAGCAGTACTTC.

This clone was detected only once. This chain joins TRBV3-1 (or the pseudogene TRBV3-2) and TRBJ2-1; a possible D gene is TRBD2 (5 bases). The germline gives CDR1 LGHDT, CDR2 YNNKEL (reference sequence). The V gene lost 3 bases and the J gene lost 10 bases, with 13 bases spanning the gap. The CDR3 consists of 13 residues. CDR3 in DNA: TGTGCCAGCAGCCAGACCCTAGGGAGCGAGCAGTTCTTC. Amino acid sequence: CASSQTLGSEQFF.

In this sample, this clone turned up a few times. The chain is built from TRBV18 and TRBJ2-7; 8 bases agree with TRBD1. Germline V CDR1 and CDR2: KGHSH, LQKENI. J gave up 3 bases and V 2 bases, and 9 bases lay outside the gene matches. The CDR3 contains 16 residues. CDR3 bases: TGTGCCAGCTCACCAAGGCAGTCAGGGGGCCTCTACGAGCAGTACTTC. Translating gives CASSPRQSGGLYEQYF.

This clone has just one count. This chain connects TRBV7-9 to TRBJ2-7; 9 bases map to TRBD1. Trimming removed 10 bases from V and 3 bases from J; junction bases left unmatched: 10. CDR1 and CDR2 from the germline V gene are SEHNR and FQNEAQ (reference sequence). The CDR3 totals 14 residues. CDR3 in DNA: TGTGCCACCCACAGGTCGGGACAGGGCTACGAGCAGTACTTC. Its translation is CATHRSGQGYEQYF.